This T cell receptor beta chain was recorded in a study of T cell responses to AZD1222 COVID-19 vaccine. Overall study: Pooling covered second doses at about 4 or about 12 weeks.

Study-level results: Repertoires were sampled only after the peak T cell response. As reported, nearly half of all spike-specific TCRs target variant regions that are unmutated. Baseline antibody screening turned up just six or seven seropositive AZD1222 recipients.

On this clone itself: Its specificity is not known.

The V and J ends lost 4 bases and 6 bases respectively, with 13 bases between them. CDR3 size: 13 residues. Germline lookup yields CDR1 KGHSH and CDR2 LQKENI. Repertoires were generated with immunoSEQ multiplex PCR, while TCRdb's copy carries only in-frame clones and drops some. Here the sample spans roughly 100,000 clones, roughly 93% being singletons. J is TRBJ2-7 and V is TRBV18; no definite D call. This receptor was taken from an adult in good health. Here the sequenced sample was peripheral blood, taken on day 0 of AZD1222 vaccination. The CDR3 sequence is CASSQADTSEQYF. CDR3 DNA: TGTGCCAGCTCACAGGCAGACACCAGCGAGCAGTACTTC.